Listed below are T cell receptor beta chains from one sample, sequenced in a study of blood T cell repertoires in COVID-19. The table came from immunoSEQ multiplex PCR; TCRdb's copy has only in-frame clones and leaves some out. The sample records over 350,000 clones, nearly 90% being singletons. Sequencing input: PBMCs or T cells enriched from blood (not recorded which). The origin of the receptors is a woman between 18 and 30 years old with acute COVID-19. The CDR3 runs from the conserved cysteine through the conserved F or W. The D gene is left open where the match is weak. A row's size may be missing; if present it is once, few, many or a size class.

cdr3_aa cdr3_nt v_call d_call j_call clone_size
CASSLVRGSGNTIYF TGTGCCAGCAGCTTAGTCAGGGGCTCTGGAAACACCATATATTTT TRBV7-9 NA TRBJ1-3 NA
CASSFLGGEETQYF TGTGCCAGCAGCTTTTTGGGGGGAGAAGAGACCCAGTACTTC TRBV7-3 NA TRBJ2-5 once
CASSIAQGVGELFF TGTGCCAGTAGTATAGCGCAGGGTGTAGGGGAGCTGTTTTTT TRBV19 NA TRBJ2-2 NA
CASSQDTGGNSGYTF TGCGCCAGCAGCCAAGATACAGGGGGGAACTCGGGCTACACCTTC TRBV4-3 TRBD1 TRBJ1-2 NA
CASSFLSREQYF TGTGCCAGCAGCTTCCTTAGCAGAGAGCAGTACTTC TRBV5-8 NA TRBJ2-7 NA
CASSLDDRGYGYTF TGTGCCAGCAGTTTAGATGACAGGGGATATGGCTACACCTTC TRBV27 TRBD1 TRBJ1-2 NA
CASSQQGAGYGYTF TGTGCCAGCAGCCAACAGGGGGCGGGCTATGGCTACACCTTC TRBV27 TRBD1 TRBJ1-2 once
CASSPGSGRQSGNTIYF TGTGCCAGCAGCCCGGGCTCGGGGAGGCAATCTGGAAACACCATATATTTT TRBV3-1/TRBV3-2 NA TRBJ1-3 few
CASSLGPGPRTEAFF TGTGCCAGCAGCTTAGGCCCAGGGCCCCGGACTGAAGCTTTCTTT TRBV7-8 NA TRBJ1-1 once
CASTASMVNTGELFF TGTGCCAGCACAGCCTCAATGGTAAACACCGGGGAGCTGTTTTTT TRBV7-9 NA TRBJ2-2 NA
CASSELAGGDNEQFF TGTGCCAGCAGCGAATTAGCGGGGGGGGACAATGAGCAGTTCTTC TRBV16 TRBD2 TRBJ2-1 NA
CASSPQGFGNSPLHF TGTGCCAGCAGCCCACAGGGTTTCGGGAATTCACCCCTCCACTTT TRBV3-1/TRBV3-2 NA TRBJ1-6 once
CASSQVRWEAQYF TGTGCCAGCAGCCAAGTAAGATGGGAGGCCCAGTACTTC TRBV3-1/TRBV3-2 NA TRBJ2-5 NA
CASSLAGPAYEQYF TGCGCCAGCAGCTTAGCGGGGCCCGCCTACGAGCAGTACTTC TRBV5-1 TRBD2 TRBJ2-7 NA
CASRDGTEINTEAFF TGTGCCAGCAGAGACGGGACAGAAATCAACACTGAAGCTTTCTTT TRBV6-5 TRBD1 TRBJ1-1 NA
CASSLESSGANVLTF TGTGCTAGCAGCTTAGAGAGCTCTGGGGCCAACGTCCTGACTTTC TRBV7-7 NA TRBJ2-6 NA
CSVEADGQIYGYTF TGCAGCGTTGAGGCCGATGGACAGATCTATGGCTACACCTTC TRBV29-1 NA TRBJ1-2 NA
CASTLRLVDEQYF TGTGCCAGCACGCTGCGCCTTGTGGACGAGCAGTACTTC TRBV11-2 NA TRBJ2-7 NA
CASSSDSSDEQFF TGCGCCAGCAGCTCGGACAGTTCAGATGAGCAGTTCTTC TRBV5-1 NA TRBJ2-1 NA
CASSQERVGTGNNEQFF TGCGCCAGCAGCCAAGAAAGGGTCGGGACAGGGAACAATGAGCAGTTCTTC TRBV4-1 TRBD1 TRBJ2-1 NA
CASSFVARGDEQYF TGTGCCAGCAGCTTTGTTGCACGGGGGGACGAGCAGTACTTC TRBV7-6 TRBD2 TRBJ2-7 NA
CASSLGTQGNEQYF TGTGCCAGCAGCTTAGGCACCCAGGGCAACGAGCAGTACTTC TRBV5-4 NA TRBJ2-7 NA
CASSSPLAGGWDNEQFF TGTGCCAGCAGCTCACCGTTAGCGGGAGGGTGGGACAATGAGCAGTTCTTC TRBV7-9 TRBD2 TRBJ2-1 NA
CASTTDRGTDTQYF TGTGCCAGCACCACGGACAGGGGTACAGATACGCAGTATTTT TRBV7-9 TRBD1 TRBJ2-3 NA
CASSPYRELIETQYF TGTGCCAGCAGCCCCTACAGGGAACTCATTGAGACCCAGTACTTC TRBV9 NA TRBJ2-5 NA
CASRQWGPTDGELFF TGTGCCAGCAGGCAGTGGGGGCCAACAGACGGGGAGCTGTTTTTT TRBV5-4 NA TRBJ2-2 NA
CASNPRGVATNEKLFF TGTGCCAGCAACCCTAGGGGCGTCGCAACTAATGAAAAACTGTTTTTT TRBV27 NA TRBJ1-4 NA
CASSGTTSSYEQYF TGTGCCAGCAGTGGGACTACCTCGTCCTACGAGCAGTACTTC TRBV6-2/TRBV6-3 TRBD2 TRBJ2-7 NA
CASSWDSSGNTIYF TGCGCCAGCAGCTGGGACAGCTCTGGAAACACCATATATTTT TRBV5-1 TRBD1 TRBJ1-3 once
CASSLFTKWDREFEQYF TGTGCCAGCAGTTTATTCACTAAGTGGGACAGGGAATTCGAGCAGTACTTC TRBV28 TRBD1 TRBJ2-7 NA
CASCDSKYDTQYF TGTGCCAGTTGTGACAGCAAGTATGATACGCAGTATTTT TRBV19 NA TRBJ2-3 NA
CASRGRDSPPNEQFF TGCGCCAGCAGAGGACGGGACTCCCCCCCCAATGAGCAGTTCTTC TRBV5-1 NA TRBJ2-1 NA
CASSPGTGRGNTIYF TGTGCCAGCAGCCCGGGGACAGGCCGGGGAAACACCATATATTTT TRBV2 TRBD1 TRBJ1-3 NA
CASSDGQVSGNTIYF TGTGCCAGCTCAGACGGACAGGTCTCTGGAAACACCATATATTTT TRBV18 TRBD1 TRBJ1-3 NA
CASSESGGGYNEQFF TGTGCCAGCAGTGAATCAGGGGGTGGATACAATGAGCAGTTCTTC TRBV2 TRBD1 TRBJ2-1 NA
CASSYDRGRTSTYEQYF TGTGCCAGCAGTTACGACAGGGGCCGGACATCCACCTACGAGCAGTACTTC TRBV6-2/TRBV6-3 TRBD1 TRBJ2-7 NA
CASSPPGRTEQYF TGTGCCAGCTCACCCCCTGGGAGAACAGAGCAGTACTTC TRBV18 NA TRBJ2-7 NA
CSVDGGWEETQYF TGCAGCGTTGACGGGGGGTGGGAAGAGACCCAGTACTTC TRBV29-1 TRBD2 TRBJ2-5 NA
CASSRGRNEKLFF TGTGCCAGCTCTAGGGGCAGGAATGAAAAACTGTTTTTT TRBV18 NA TRBJ1-4 NA
CASSPPTGGPSVEQFF TGTGCCAGCAGTCCCCCCACGGGAGGGCCTTCGGTTGAGCAGTTCTTC TRBV28 TRBD2 TRBJ2-1 NA
CASSPEPLAGTGELFF TGTGCCAGCAGTCCCGAGCCACTAGCGGGTACCGGGGAGCTGTTTTTT TRBV6-4 TRBD2 TRBJ2-2 NA
CAISEREWTSGSLDEQYF TGTGCCATCAGTGAGAGAGAGTGGACTAGCGGGAGTCTAGACGAGCAGTACTTC TRBV10-3 TRBD2 TRBJ2-7 NA
CASSLPTGGGSREAFF TGTGCCAGCAGCCTCCCCACAGGGGGCGGTTCGCGAGAAGCTTTCTTT TRBV7-9 TRBD1 TRBJ1-1 few
CASSVEPFRNYEQYF TGTGCCAGCAGCGTAGAGCCATTCCGAAACTACGAGCAGTACTTC TRBV9 NA TRBJ2-7 NA
CASSRTTGTYEQYF TGCGCCAGCAGCCGGACAACAGGGACCTACGAGCAGTACTTC TRBV5-1 NA TRBJ2-7 NA
CASSHSQGGGYTF TGTGCCAGCAGCCATTCACAGGGCGGTGGCTACACCTTC TRBV3-1/TRBV3-2 NA TRBJ1-2 NA
CAISESGLENSPLHF TGTGCCATCTCGGAGTCAGGGTTAGAGAACTCACCCCTCCACTTT TRBV10-3 NA TRBJ1-6 NA
CASSPMAGTGDSPLHF TGTGCCAGCTCACCAATGGCGGGGACAGGAGATTCACCCCTCCACTTT TRBV18 TRBD1 TRBJ1-6 NA
CASSLVPTNEKLFF TGCGCCAGCAGTCTTGTCCCAACTAATGAAAAACTGTTTTTT TRBV5-1 NA TRBJ1-4 NA
CASSEAPYEQYF TGTGCCAGCAGTGAAGCCCCGTACGAGCAGTACTTC TRBV6-1 NA TRBJ2-7 NA